This T cell receptor beta chain was captured in a study of cytomegalovirus exposure and HLA in healthy donors. Note on this clone: Its antigen remains unidentified.

The PCR had 60 Vbeta and 13 Jbeta primers. Sequencing was performed with immunoSEQ multiplex PCR; in TCRdb, only in-frame clones are kept and a portion is missing. The sample table includes 60,000 to 75,000 clones. This CDR3 has 15 residues. The V and J ends lost 8 bases and 1 base respectively, with 14 bases between them. Overall study results and limits: Apparent HLA restriction characterized most CMV-associated TCR beta chains in a later analysis. Later analysis showed TCR association rates varying by HLA locus, highest for DRB1 and lowest for HLA-C.

Specimen: PBMCs. The genes are TRBV6-7 and TRBJ2-2; weak D call: TRBD1 (5 bases). TRBV6-7 is an ORF for which the function is uncertain. The sequence derives from a female donor in good health and CMV-seropositive. CDR3 sequence: CASAGQGVNTGELFF. The CDR3 coding sequence is TGTGCCAGCGCCGGGCAGGGTGTGAACACCGGGGAGCTGTTTTTT.